Listed here is a single TCR beta chain. Its antigen is undetermined. Documented time point: cycle 4 day 1 (C4D1), after six to seven weeks of nivolumab. Every patient was affected by relapse after autologous stem cell transplantation, while exposure to brentuximab vedotin was not uniform. This specimen belongs to a study of PD-1 blockade in classical Hodgkin lymphoma. Whole-study context: With a 2-week interval, patients received intravenous nivolumab at 3 mg/kg.

Sequencing was performed with immunoSEQ multiplex PCR; in TCRdb, only in-frame clones are kept and a portion is missing. The table records approximately 89,000 clones, around 80% of them present only once. Germline V lookup: CDR1 MGHDK, CDR2 SYGVNS. The CDR3 is 11 amino acids. V was clipped by 4 bases and J by 7 bases, with 8 bases between them. General study points: Complete responders' baseline diversity resembled that of newly diagnosed patients. Exclusion removed patients who began nivolumab under 1 year after ASCT.

This receptor was identified in a human donor with classical Hodgkin lymphoma. Sequenced material: peripheral blood mononuclear cells (PBMCs), taken before the fourth cycle of nivolumab. The chain recombines TRBV25-1 with TRBJ2-7; D uncertain. The CDR3 DNA is TGTGCCAGCAGTGCCCTCTTGGAGCAGTACTTC. Its protein product is CASSALLEQYF.